This T cell receptor (beta chain) was observed in a study of blood T cells in healthy people across ages. Study observations and caveats: More naive CD4+ cells and higher diversity were found in long-lived than in aged donors.

This clonotype was recorded once. Its antigen is unidentified. For the second PCR, which ran for 7 to 11 cycles, a sample-barcoded 5' primer and a J-beta primer mix were used. No fewer than 3 million CDR3-containing paired-end reads came from each sample. Using its own MiXCR run on the 5' RACE reads, TCRdb lists one record per CDR3 protein. The profile shows about 380,000 distinct CDR3 sequences, about half of them singletons. Per germline, CDR1 LGHNA and CDR2 YSLEER. The CDR3 length is 13 residues. V dropped 1 base and J dropped 11 bases, with 14 bases sitting between them. Material for sequencing was blood. The chain recombines TRBV4-3 with TRBJ2-5; D may be TRBD2 (5 bases). This receptor was taken from a man between 60 and 70 years old in good health. The CDR3 nucleotides are TGCGCCAGCAGCCAAGCAGAGGGCGAGGAGCAGTACTTC. Protein sequence: CASSQAEGEEQYF.